The 30 T cell receptor beta chains below come from one sample, sequenced in a study of brain metastases from non-small cell lung cancer (dated by TCRdb to about 2019). The library was generated by the immunoSEQ multiplex PCR assay. The table comes from immuneACCESS by way of TCRdb, which keeps in-frame sequences with V and J called. Part of the clones is missing from these tables; in studies checked, under half for an unresolved V gene and the rest for unknown reasons. The sample table holds around 2,500 clones, of which around 85% were seen once. The ten largest clones represent 5.5% to 7% of the sample. The sequencing input was primary lung tumor tissue. What the cell subset or site label conveys for this sample: primary lung tumor paired with brain metastasis. The receptors originated from a donor at least 40 years old with non-small cell lung cancer.

The gene calls are TRBV6-5 and TRBJ2-7; D may be TRBD1 (5 bases). The V end lost 6 bases, the J end lost 4 bases, and 16 bases lay between the germline ends. The CDR3 is made up of 14 amino acids. Germline assignment: CDR1 MNHEY and CDR2 SVGAGI. CDR3 nucleotide sequence: TGTGCCAGCAGCTGGGCAGGGATGGGGTACGAGCAGTACTTC. Its protein is CASSWAGMGYEQYF.

This clone has just one count. V is TRBV5-1 and J is TRBJ2-1; 8 positions match TRBD2. In germline, CDR1 is SGHRS, CDR2 YFSETQ. With 2 bases clipped from V and 2 bases from J, the junction kept 3 bases outside the gene matches. This CDR3 contains 15 residues. The CDR3 nucleotides read TGCGCCAGCAGCTTTGAGCGGGAGCCCTACAATGAGCAGTTCTTC. Translating it yields CASSFEREPYNEQFF.

The CDR3 sequence is CASSLRTGSRETQYF. CDR3 bases: TGCGCCAGCAGTCTACGGACAGGCTCGCGGGAGACCCAGTACTTC. The chain recombines TRBV23-1 with TRBJ2-5; the match to TRBD1 covers 7 bases. TRBV23-1 is labeled an ORF, and its function is uncertain. V lost 4 bases to trimming and J lost 5 bases; unmatched junction nucleotides: 10. The CDR3 totals 15 residues.

This rearrangement joins TRBV2 to TRBJ2-5; D call uncertain. Germline-derived CDR1 and CDR2 are SNHLY and FYNNEI. This CDR3 has 13 residues. The V and J ends lost 4 bases and 5 bases respectively, with 11 bases between them. The CDR3 DNA is TGTGCCAGCAGTGGAGCGCCTGCGGAGACCCAGTACTTC. This translates into CASSGAPAETQYF.

V gene TRBV5-6 combines with J gene TRBJ2-2; D is undetermined. The CDR3 contains 13 residues. V gave up 0 bases and J gave up 7 bases, with 7 bases separating them. CDR1 is SGHDT and CDR2 is YYEEEE in the germline V gene. This chain's CDR3 is CASSLDSHGELFF. The CDR3 nucleotides are TGTGCCAGCAGCTTGGACTCCCACGGGGAGCTGTTTTTT. The complete variable domain, with remaining parts taken from reference TRBV5-6 and TRBJ2-2, reads DAGVTQSPTHLIKTRGQQVTLRCSPKSGHDTVSWYQQALGQGPQFIFQYYEEEERQRGNFPDRFSGHQFPNYSSELNVNALLLGDSALYLCASSLDSHGELFFGEGSRLTVL.

This clone was detected only once. The chain links TRBV4-2 to TRBJ2-2, with a weak D call TRBD1 (6 bases). Germline-derived CDR1 and CDR2 are LGHNA and YNFKEQ. The CDR3 runs 18 residues. V lost 1 base and J lost 4, with 19 bases in between. DNA of the CDR3: TGTGCCAGCAGCCAAGGAAGCTTGGCAGGGGAAAGCACCGGGGAGCTGTTTTTT. It encodes CASSQGSLAGESTGELFF.

This chain joins TRBV28 and TRBJ2-3; 7 nucleotides line up with TRBD2. This CDR3 is built from 16 residues. Germline CDR1 and CDR2: MDHEN and SYDVKM. Trimming took 5 bases from V and 3 from J; bases not matched to a gene: 11. CDR3 DNA sequence: TGTGCCAGCAGTCCCCCCAGCGGGATTTGGACAGATACGCAGTATTTT. Encoded protein: CASSPPSGIWTDTQYF.

V gene TRBV5-1 combines with J gene TRBJ1-2; perhaps TRBD1 as D (5 bases). Trimming took 7 bases from V and 3 from J, leaving 13 bases between them. The CDR3 loop spans 13 amino acids. The germline gives CDR1 SGHRS, CDR2 YFSETQ. CDR3 residues: CASAGDGHYGYTF. DNA for the CDR3: TGCGCCAGCGCGGGGGACGGCCACTATGGCTACACCTTC.

This clone was found a few times. The chain combines TRBV9 with TRBJ1-1; no clear D. The germline V gene has CDR1 SGDLS and CDR2 YYNGEE. The CDR3 is 12 residues long. Trimming left V 3 bases short and J 3 bases short, with 6 bases between. CDR3 nucleotides: TGTGCCAGCAGCGCCCAGGACACTGAAGCTTTCTTT. Translated, it gives CASSAQDTEAFF.

The gene calls are TRBV30 and TRBJ2-3; 8 bases match TRBD1. The CDR3 spans 13 residues. Germline V gene sequence: CDR1 GTSNPN, CDR2 SVGIG (reference sequence). J lost 4 bases, V lost 0 bases, and 0 bases had no gene match. The CDR3 sequence is CAWSVQGADTQYF. CDR3 nucleotides: TGTGCCTGGAGTGTACAGGGGGCAGATACGCAGTATTTT.

The chain has TRBV6-1 and TRBJ1-1; D uncertain. The V gene's germline CDR1 is MNHNS and CDR2 SASEGT. Trimming took off 2 bases at V and 1 base at J, with 11 bases between the two ends. The CDR3 has 15 amino acids. In DNA, the CDR3 is TGTGCCAGCAGTGAATTTGGCGGACCGAACACTGAAGCTTTCTTT. It is translated as CASSEFGGPNTEAFF.

This chain links TRBV28 with TRBJ2-1; D gene ambiguous. The CDR3 totals 11 residues. Deletions cut 1 base from V and 6 bases from J, with 1 base between. CDR1 and CDR2 from the germline V gene are MDHEN and SYDVKM. In nucleotides, the CDR3 is TGTGCCAGCAGTTTATTCAATGAGCAGTTCTTC. It codes for CASSLFNEQFF.

As regards this clone: The same CDR3 can be traced to other DNA sequences in this sample. V usage is TRBV5-4 and J usage is TRBJ2-5, with D unresolved. V gave up 0 bases and J gave up 2 bases, with 8 bases separating them. Germline CDR1 SGHNT, CDR2 YYREEE (reference sequence). CDR3 size: 14 residues. CDR3: CASSLGQQQETQYF. The CDR3 nucleotides read TGTGCCAGCAGCTTGGGGCAGCAACAAGAGACCCAGTACTTC.

V usage is TRBV6-5 and J usage is TRBJ2-7; D is possibly TRBD1 or TRBD2 (5 bases each). The CDR3 covers 14 residues. The germline V and J ends were trimmed by 6 bases and 2 bases, with 14 bases remaining between them. The germline gives CDR1 MNHEY, CDR2 SVGAGI. The DNA of the CDR3 is TGTGCCAGCAGCTCCGGGCTGGGGGCCTACGAGCAGTACTTC. Its protein product is CASSSGLGAYEQYF.

The V gene is TRBV13, the J gene TRBJ2-3; D remains unclear. The CDR3 spans 14 residues. Trimming stripped 0 bases from V and 5 bases from J, with 9 bases between. Germline values: CDR1 PRHDT, CDR2 FYEKMQ (reference sequence). The CDR3 DNA reads TGTGCCAGCAGCTTAGGTCAAATCCGAGATACGCAGTATTTT. It specifies CASSLGQIRDTQYF.

The rearrangement links TRBV5-1 to TRBJ1-4, with D uncertain. Deletions cut 4 bases from V and 8 bases from J, with 18 bases between. The CDR3 is 15 residues long. The germline V gene has CDR1 SGHRS and CDR2 YFSETQ. The CDR3 nucleotides read TGCGCCAGCAGCGTAAGGACCGCCGGTGAGGAAAAACTGTTTTTT. Translation: CASSVRTAGEEKLFF. The full variable domain, its missing parts supplied by reference TRBV5-1 and TRBJ1-4, is KAGVTQTPRYLIKTRGQQVTLSCSPISGHRSVSWYQQTPGQGLQFLFEYFSETQRNKGNFPGRFSGRQFSNSRSEMNVSTLELGDSALYLCASSVRTAGEEKLFFGSGTQLSVL.

Details on this clone: Other DNA sequences in the sample encode the same CDR3. The chain is built from TRBV21-1 and TRBJ2-4; the table's TRBD1 call for D was not verified on the DNA. TRBV21-1 is described as a pseudogene. The CDR3 is made up of 12 amino acids. The CDR3 loop is CASSSQKNIQYF. CDR3 bases: TGTGCCAGTAGCTCTCAGAAAAACATTCAGTACTTC.

CDR3 sequence: CASSYGTEFPSETQYF. Written as DNA, the CDR3 is TGTGCCAGCAGCTACGGGACAGAGTTCCCCTCGGAGACCCAGTACTTC. The gene calls are TRBV5-6 and TRBJ2-5, with TRBD1 matching over 7 bases. The CDR3 sequence is 16 residues long. The V gene's germline CDR1 is SGHDT and CDR2 YYEEEE. Trimming took 3 bases from V and 5 from J; bases not matched to a gene: 13.

Note on this clone: The junction shows a germline mismatch at one end, possibly a read error. The gene calls are TRBV7-8 and TRBJ2-7, with 9 bases that match TRBD1. The CDR3 is 15 residues long. CDR1 is SGHVS and CDR2 is FQNEAQ in the germline V gene. This CDR3 reads CASRLTGGWSYEQYF. In DNA, the CDR3 is TGTGCCAGCAGGTTAACAGGGGGCTGGTCCTACGAACAGTACTTC.

The gene calls are TRBV27 and TRBJ1-5; unclear D gene. Trimming removed 6 bases at V and 4 bases at J, with 16 bases between. The germline V gene encodes CDR1 MNHEY and CDR2 SMNVEV (reference sequence). The CDR3 loop spans 15 amino acids. CDR3 protein: CASSPQNVGNQPQHF. The CDR3 nucleotides read TGTGCCAGCAGCCCCCAGAACGTGGGTAATCAGCCCCAGCATTTT.

The chain is built from TRBV7-9 and TRBJ2-7; no definite D call. Deletions cut 5 bases from V and 3 bases from J, with 20 bases between. Germline CDR1 is SEHNR and CDR2 is FQNEAQ (reference sequence). The CDR3 loop spans 16 amino acids. The CDR3 DNA is TGTGCCAGCAGCCATACGGGCAGTCTTTTAAACTACGAGCAGTACTTC. Residues: CASSHTGSLLNYEQYF.

The J gene is TRBJ2-2, the V gene TRBV5-6; TRBD2 might be the D (7 bases). The CDR3 sequence is 17 residues long. V was cut by 4 bases and J by 5 bases, with 21 bases left in between. CDR1 is SGHDT and CDR2 is YYEEEE in the germline V gene. The chain's CDR3 is CASSLGGPVLETGELFF. The DNA of the CDR3 is TGTGCCAGCAGCCTCGGGGGGCCCGTTTTGGAGACCGGGGAGCTGTTTTTT.

This chain joins TRBV6-2 or TRBV6-3 and TRBJ2-7; perhaps TRBD2 as D (5 bases). V was cut by 5 bases and J by 7 bases, with 12 bases left in between. CDR1 MNHEY and CDR2 SVGEGT come from the germline V gene. The CDR3 length is 12 residues. Here the CDR3 reads CASSPGLLEQYF. In DNA, the CDR3 is TGTGCCAGCAGTCCCGGACTTCTGGAGCAGTACTTC.

The chain has TRBV27 and TRBJ1-6, with 9 bases that match TRBD1. Germline CDR1 reads MNHEY; CDR2 reads SMNVEV (reference sequence). Losses at the gene ends were 3 bases for V and 10 bases for J; bases not matched to a gene: 4. CDR3 length: 14 residues. The CDR3 region is CASSFDRGVSPLHF. The CDR3 coding sequence is TGTGCCAGCAGTTTCGACAGGGGGGTGTCACCCCTCCACTTT.

As regards this clone: This clone may be a read error of a much larger clone one base away. The chain couples TRBV10-3 to TRBJ2-7; D unclear. The CDR3 consists of 14 residues. Germline V lookup: CDR1 ENHRY, CDR2 SYGVKD. V lost 5 bases and J 3 bases, leaving 14 bases between the germline ends. The CDR3: CAISNPKDSYEQYF. The CDR3 DNA reads TGTGCCATCAGTAATCCCAAAGATAGCTACGAGCAGTACTTC.

This clone has only a few counts. The V call is TRBV7-9, the J call TRBJ1-3, with D possibly matching TRBD1 (6 bases). The germline V gene has CDR1 SEHNR and CDR2 FQNEAQ (reference sequence). CDR3 length: 13 residues. The germline V and J ends were trimmed by 6 bases and 3 bases, with 9 bases remaining between them. The CDR3 bases are TGTGCCAGCAGGACAGGTAGTGGAAACACCATATATTTT. It encodes CASRTGSGNTIYF.

Details on this clone: The junction shows a germline mismatch at one end, possibly a read error. The V gene is TRBV11-1, the J gene TRBJ1-1; D unclear. The length of the CDR3 is 16 residues. From germline, CDR1 is SGHAT and CDR2 FQDESV (reference sequence). CDR3 region: CASSEVPWAMNTETFF. The CDR3 DNA follows: TGTGCCAGCAGTGAGGTCCCATGGGCGATGAACACTGAAACTTTCTTT.

This rearrangement joins TRBV6-1 to TRBJ1-4; 7 bases match TRBD1. This CDR3 comprises 14 residues. Germline values: CDR1 MNHNS, CDR2 SASEGT. With V trimmed by 1 base and J by 7 bases, 3 bases remained unmatched. For the CDR3, the DNA is TGTGCCAGCAGTGAAGTGCAGGGGGGTGAAAAACTGTTTTTT. Translated, it gives CASSEVQGGEKLFF.

This clone has only a few counts. This chain links TRBV7-9 with TRBJ2-5, with D perhaps given as TRBD1 or TRBD2 (6 bases each). CDR1 and CDR2 (germline): SEHNR, FQNEAQ (reference sequence). The ends were cut back, 3 bases at V and 5 bases at J, with 13 bases in the middle. This CDR3 comprises 14 residues. CDR3 in DNA: TGTGCCAGCAGCTTTACGGGGGCGAGGGAGACCCAGTACTTC. It yields the protein CASSFTGARETQYF.

Comment on this clone: At one of its ends the junction is not consistent with the germline gene, which may arise from a read error. The CDR3 DNA sequence: TGTGCTAGCAGTGCAGCGGTCTATGGCTACACCTTC. The encoded protein is CASSAAVYGYTF. V and J are TRBV27 and TRBJ1-2; D is unclear. The V gene's germline CDR1 is MNHEY and CDR2 SMNVEV (reference sequence). The CDR3 has 12 residues.